The 6 T cell receptor beta chains below were found in one sample sequenced in a study of somatic mutations in cytotoxic T cells in rheumatoid arthritis. Sequenced by immunoSEQ multiplex PCR; TCRdb stores in-frame clones only, minus some. The sample lists tens of thousands of clones, approximately 84% occurring once. The sequencing sample was made of CD8+ T cells sorted from blood. These receptors were collected from a man aged 35 to 55 in good health.

The rearrangement links TRBV4-1 to TRBJ2-7; D unresolved. Looked up from germline, CDR1 is MGHRA and CDR2 is YSYEKL. Trimming left V 2 bases short and J 5 bases short, with 7 bases between. The CDR3 has 12 amino acids. CDR3 amino acids: CASSQRADEQYF. DNA for the CDR3: TGCGCCAGCAGCCAAAGAGCCGACGAGCAGTACTTC.

The chain couples TRBV15 to TRBJ2-3; the D gene could be TRBD1 or TRBD2 (5 bases each). The ends were cut back, 0 bases at V and 0 bases at J, with 16 bases in the middle. The CDR3 runs to 18 residues. The germline CDR1 and CDR2 sequences are LNHNV and YYDKDF (reference sequence). The CDR3 protein is CATSRDGGPIVSTDTQYF. DNA for the CDR3: TGTGCCACCAGCAGAGATGGGGGACCGATAGTTAGCACAGATACGCAGTATTTT.

V gene TRBV27 combines with J gene TRBJ2-1; D uncertain. The CDR3 length is 14 residues. V lost 5 bases, J lost 6 bases, and 14 bases lay in between. CDR1 and CDR2 from the germline V gene are MNHEY and SMNVEV (reference sequence). This CDR3 is CASSPTAAGNEQFF. The DNA for the CDR3 is TGTGCCAGCAGTCCGACGGCCGCCGGCAATGAGCAGTTCTTC.

CDR3 in amino acids: CASSLLKGTSTDTQYF. In DNA, the CDR3 is TGTGCCAGCAGCTTACTTAAGGGGACGAGCACAGATACGCAGTATTTT. The V and J genes are TRBV13 and TRBJ2-3; D may correspond to TRBD1 or TRBD2 (5 bases each). Trimming shortened V by 2 bases and J by 0 bases, and 12 bases separated the two germline ends. Looked up from germline, CDR1 is PRHDT and CDR2 is FYEKMQ (reference sequence). The CDR3 length is 16 residues. Variable domain in full (rest from reference TRBV13 and TRBJ2-3): AAGVIQSPRHLIKEKRETATLKCYPIPRHDTVYWYQQGPGQDPQFLISFYEKMQSDKGSIPDRFSAQQFSDYHSELNMSSLELGDSALYFCASSLLKGTSTDTQYFGPGTRLTVL.

The genes are TRBV28 and TRBJ2-1; unclear D gene. V was clipped by 10 bases and J by 3 bases, with 7 bases between them. Germline V lookup: CDR1 MDHEN, CDR2 SYDVKM. The CDR3 spans 11 residues. The CDR3 sequence is CAISDYNEQFF. The CDR3 region has the DNA TGTGCCATCTCGGACTACAATGAGCAGTTCTTC.

This chain joins TRBV28 and TRBJ2-1; 7 nucleotides align to TRBD2. CDR3 length: 14 residues. Trimming removed 8 bases from V and 8 bases from J; junction bases left unmatched: 12. Germline values: CDR1 MDHEN, CDR2 SYDVKM. This chain's CDR3 is CASQSSGGRDEQFF. For the CDR3, the DNA is TGTGCCAGCCAGTCGTCGGGAGGACGGGATGAGCAGTTCTTC.